Presented here are 5 T cell receptor beta chains from one specimen sequenced in a study of blood T cell repertoires in COVID-19. The data were produced by immunoSEQ multiplex PCR, yet TCRdb's version contains in-frame clones alone and is incomplete. This sample has roughly 200,000 clones, with less than 85% found just once. Sequenced sample: PBMCs or T cells enriched from blood (not recorded which). The origin of the receptors is a man aged 35 to 55 who had recovered from COVID-19.

The chain links TRBV19 to TRBJ2-6, with D maybe TRBD1 (6 bases). Trimming took off 6 bases at V and 4 bases at J, with 19 bases between the two ends. CDR3 length equals 17 residues. Germline assignment: CDR1 LNHDA and CDR2 SQIVND (reference sequence). DNA of the CDR3: TGTGCCAGTAGACTGAATAAACAGGGCTCCGGGGCCAACGTCCTGACTTTC. Protein product: CASRLNKQGSGANVLTF.

The genes are TRBV5-1 and TRBJ1-1, with TRBD1 as a possible D gene (5 bases). The CDR3 length is 14 residues. The germline gives CDR1 SGHRS, CDR2 YFSETQ. Trimming removed 0 bases from V and 3 bases from J, with 9 bases in between. CDR3 DNA sequence: TGCGCCAGCAGCTTGGGTTCAGGGTACACTGAAGCTTTCTTT. Protein: CASSLGSGYTEAFF.

The rearrangement uses TRBV7-9 and TRBJ2-7; D may be TRBD1 (6 bases). The CDR3 spans 15 residues. Trimming shortened V by 5 bases and J by 2 bases, and 16 bases separated the two germline ends. Looked up from germline, CDR1 is SEHNR and CDR2 is FQNEAQ (reference sequence). CDR3 sequence reads: CASSKTTDRTYEQYF. DNA for the CDR3: TGTGCCAGCAGCAAAACCACGGACAGAACCTACGAGCAGTACTTC.

The chain has TRBV15 and TRBJ1-2; D remains ambiguous. Per germline, CDR1 LNHNV and CDR2 YYDKDF (reference sequence). V shed 5 bases and J shed 1 base, with 5 bases lying between them. This CDR3 region has 12 residues. CDR3 bases: TGTGCCACCAGCGGCCGTAACTATGGCTACACCTTC. This sequence encodes CATSGRNYGYTF.

This chain joins TRBV28 and TRBJ1-1, with D unresolved. The V end lost 10 bases, the J end lost 0 bases, and 15 bases lay between the germline ends. Germline V CDR1 and CDR2: MDHEN, SYDVKM. This CDR3 contains 14 residues. CDR3 DNA: TGTGCCATCCGGCTTTCGGGATTGAACACTGAAGCTTTCTTT. Residues: CAIRLSGLNTEAFF.